This TCR beta chain was retrieved from a study of T cells after yellow fever vaccination. In its sample, this clonotype was seen a few times. Its antigen is as yet unknown. CDR1 is LGHDT and CDR2 is YNNKEL in the germline V gene (reference sequence). J lost 1 base, V lost 4 bases, and 6 bases had no gene match. The CDR3 is made up of 15 amino acids. In making TCR cDNA, 5'RACE template switching added a universal primer site and UMIs to it. TCRdb re-called the 5' RACE reads with MiXCR, one entry per CDR3 protein. This table has 500,000 to 550,000 distinct CDR3 sequences, roughly a fifth appearing once. General study points: The booster response re-showed most primary clones: roughly 97% CD4, around 90% CD8. Abundant clonotypes (contaminants from the bulk population) could be present in FACS-sorted repertoires. A small proportion of clonotypes was detected in both the CD4 and CD8 compartments.

This specimen was PBMCs, taken less than 25 days after the first yellow fever vaccination. This sequence joins TRBV3-1 and TRBJ1-1, with 7 positions matching TRBD1. The source is a man younger than 35 who received the YFV17D yellow fever vaccine. In DNA form, the CDR3 reads TGTGCCAGCAGCCCCCTCCGGACAGGGAACACTGAAGCTTTCTTT. Residues: CASSPLRTGNTEAFF.